These T cell receptor beta chains were read from a single sample in a study of T cells in Graves' hyperthyroidism and ophthalmopathy. MiXCR, run by TCRdb on the multiplex PCR reads, gives a single entry per CDR3 protein. The data contain over 300,000 distinct CDR3 sequences, roughly 13% of them seen just once; the ten biggest clones take up about 10%. Sequenced input: blood. The origin of the receptors is a woman aged 55 to 70 with Graves' hyperthyroidism. Both conserved end residues are trimmed from each CDR3.

len,v_gene,CDR3aa
10,TRBV28,ASTPSDRGYT
13,TRBV11-2,ASSLGLQGAHGQY
14,TRBV7-9,ASSWGTSGTTDTQY
14,TRBV5-5,ASSPRLAGIFYEQF
13,TRBV5-5,ASSLEQGVAQPQH
13,TRBV20-1,SARPYGIPSGELF
11,TRBV20-1,SAARTLPYEQY
12,TRBV6-2/TRBV6-3,ASRHRTGYNEQF
12,TRBV28,ASSFRTPNYEQY
13,TRBV20-1,SARDTEAPTYEQY
18,TRBV7-2,ASSPKTPSGARLAKNIQY
14,TRBV4-2,ASSQDRQGFPYEQY
13,TRBV20-1,SARVNGRAPGELF
13,TRBV18,ASSPTTSGAYEQY
13,TRBV27,ASSLGLAGGYTQY
12,TRBV11-3,ASSLEVWDTEAF